These 10 T cell receptor beta chains were all obtained from the same sample, sequenced in a study of blood T cell repertoires in COVID-19. TCRdb keeps only in-frame clones here, not all; method: immunoSEQ multiplex PCR. The sample holds approximately 230,000 clones, 80% to 90% seen once. Sequenced input: peripheral blood. These receptors all stem from a man of 80 years or more with acute or convalescent COVID-19.

V gene TRBV5-6 combines with J gene TRBJ2-7, with 9 bases lining up with TRBD2. This CDR3 comprises 13 residues. CDR1 SGHDT and CDR2 YYEEEE come from the germline V gene. The V and J ends lost 0 bases and 7 bases, in that order; junction bases with no gene match: 2. DNA of the CDR3: TGTGCCAGCAGCTTGGATCTAGCGGGGGAGCAGTACTTC. Amino acids: CASSLDLAGEQYF.

The rearrangement joins TRBV11-3 to TRBJ1-1, with D uncertain. Germline CDR1 is SGHNT and CDR2 is YENEEA. The CDR3 loop spans 15 amino acids. Trimming took 1 base from V and 1 from J, leaving 10 bases between them. CDR3 protein: CASSLGAQPNTEAFF. CDR3 nucleotides: TGTGCCAGCAGCTTAGGGGCACAACCGAACACTGAAGCTTTCTTT.

The gene calls are TRBV7-9 and TRBJ1-6, with 7 bases lining up with TRBD1. The CDR3 is made up of 15 amino acids. Trimming at V came to 3 bases and at J to 5 bases, leaving 4 bases not matched to a gene. CDR1 and CDR2 (germline): SEHNR, FQNEAQ (reference sequence). The CDR3 protein is CASSLTGTDNSPLHF. As DNA, the CDR3 is TGTGCCAGCAGCTTGACCGGGACAGATAATTCACCCCTCCACTTT.

The gene calls are TRBV28 and TRBJ2-7; 7 nucleotides match TRBD1. The V gene's germline CDR1 is MDHEN and CDR2 SYDVKM. The V segment lost 7 bases and the J segment 6 bases; nucleotides outside the gene matches: 18. This CDR3 contains 16 residues. CDR3 bases: TGTGCCAGCACCACGAGTCGACAGGGCAAGTCAGGCGAGCAGTACTTC. Residues: CASTTSRQGKSGEQYF.

The table lists this clone with a few counts. The rearrangement joins TRBV5-1 to TRBJ2-1; no definite D call. The length of the CDR3 is 13 residues. Germline V gene data show CDR1 as SGHRS and CDR2 as YFSETQ. With 2 bases removed from V and 5 bases from J, the gap between germline ends came to 8 bases. The CDR3 coding sequence is TGCGCCAGCAGCTTATCTAATGACAATGAGCAGTTCTTC. It is translated as CASSLSNDNEQFF.

The chain uses TRBV5-8 and TRBJ2-7; tentative D call: TRBD1 (8 bases). The germline V gene has CDR1 SGHTS and CDR2 YDEGEE. This CDR3 region has 16 residues. Trimming removed 2 bases from V and 2 bases from J, with 17 bases in between. CDR3 residues: CASSLFGTGGAYEQYF. The DNA for the CDR3 is TGTGCCAGCAGCTTATTTGGAACAGGGGGGGCCTACGAGCAGTACTTC.

As for this clone: The junction does not match germline at one end; this may be a read error. The V call is TRBV6-1, the J call TRBJ1-5, with D tentatively TRBD1 (6 bases). The CDR3 runs 15 residues. Germline-derived CDR1 and CDR2 are MNHNS and SASEGT. CDR3 loop: CASREGQFGNQPQHF. The DNA for the CDR3 is TGTGCCAGCAGGGAAGGACAGTTTGGAAATCAGCCCCAGCATTTT.

V is TRBV27 and J is TRBJ2-1, with 8 bases identical to TRBD1. The V and J ends lost 1 base and 8 bases, in that order; junction bases with no gene match: 16. Germline assignment: CDR1 MNHEY and CDR2 SMNVEV (reference sequence). The CDR3 spans 18 residues. CDR3 region: CASSLYGPRTGIPHEQFF. The CDR3 coding sequence is TGTGCCAGCAGTTTATATGGACCCAGGACAGGGATTCCCCATGAGCAGTTCTTC.

This clone showed up just once. The V and J genes are TRBV24-1 and TRBJ2-3; D is possibly TRBD2 (7 bases). The CDR3 extends over 18 amino acids. The V end was cut by 3 bases, the J end by 2 bases, with 20 bases between. The V gene's germline CDR1 is KGHDR and CDR2 SFDVKD. In DNA form, the CDR3 reads TGTGCCACCAGTGATCTGGGGGGGCCGAAAAACCCCACAGATACGCAGTATTTT. This gives the protein CATSDLGGPKNPTDTQYF.

The chain joins TRBV7-6 to TRBJ2-5; weak D call: TRBD2 (5 bases). The germline V gene encodes CDR1 SGHVS and CDR2 FNYEAQ. The ends were cut back, 5 bases at V and 5 bases at J, with 9 bases in the middle. The length of the CDR3 is 12 residues. CDR3 nucleotides: TGTGCCAGCAGCCCCCGAGGGGAGACCCAGTACTTC. This codes for CASSPRGETQYF.